These 23 T cell receptor beta chains came from one sample sequenced in a study of OX40 agonist ivuxolimab in advanced cancers. TCRdb's table, derived via immunoSEQ multiplex PCR, lists solely in-frame clones and lacks some. The table shows 70,000 to 85,000 clones, with roughly 80% occurring only once. The specimen was CD4+ or CD8+ T cells sorted from blood, collected in a trial of the OX40 agonist ivuxolimab. The receptors stem from an adult with an advanced solid tumor such as melanoma, head and neck, liver or kidney cancer.

The chain combines TRBV5-1 with TRBJ2-7, with TRBD1 matching over 7 bases. V gave up 1 base and J gave up 0 bases; unmatched junction bases: 4. Germline CDR1 SGHRS, CDR2 YFSETQ. The CDR3 is 15 amino acids. CDR3 region: CASSLYTGDSYEQYF. The CDR3 DNA reads TGCGCCAGCAGCTTGTACACAGGGGACTCCTACGAGCAGTACTTC.

J is TRBJ1-4 and V is TRBV6-1, with 8 bases lining up with TRBD1. Germline CDR1 is MNHNS and CDR2 is SASEGT. The CDR3 has 15 amino acids. The junction had 10 bases not matched to a gene; V was cut back by 5 bases and J by 8 bases. CDR3 residues: CASSPTGDRGEKLFF. The CDR3 DNA sequence: TGTGCCAGCAGTCCGACAGGGGACCGGGGGGAAAAACTGTTTTTT.

This clone has only a few counts. The chain uses TRBV6-5 and TRBJ2-7; 8 nucleotides match TRBD1. Trimming cost V 6 bases and J 5 bases; bases outside gene matches: 12. The CDR3 is 15 amino acids. Germline CDR1 is MNHEY and CDR2 is SVGAGI. CDR3 protein: CASRRPRTGNDEQYF. In DNA form, the CDR3 reads TGTGCCAGCAGACGACCGCGGACAGGGAACGACGAGCAGTACTTC.

The V and J genes are TRBV27 and TRBJ2-6; D remains ambiguous. Looked up from germline, CDR1 is MNHEY and CDR2 is SMNVEV (reference sequence). V lost 7 bases, J lost 2 bases, and 6 bases lay in between. The CDR3 is 13 amino acids. The CDR3 DNA is TGTGCCAGCACTGGCGCTGGGGCCAACGTCCTGACTTTC. This translates into CASTGAGANVLTF.

This clone has a single count. This chain links TRBV6-5 with TRBJ1-2, with D possibly TRBD1 on 5 matching bases. The CDR3 extends over 15 amino acids. V dropped 2 bases and J dropped 7 bases, with 17 bases sitting between them. Germline-derived CDR1 and CDR2 are MNHEY and SVGAGI. CDR3: CASSYQGTGMFGYTF. DNA of the CDR3: TGTGCCAGCAGTTACCAGGGAACGGGGATGTTTGGCTACACCTTC.

The V gene is TRBV7-9, the J gene TRBJ1-1; no firm D call. V was trimmed by 5 bases and J by 4 bases, leaving 17 bases between them. CDR3 length: 15 amino acids. The germline CDR1 and CDR2 sequences are SEHNR and FQNEAQ (reference sequence). This CDR3 reads CASSTGRPVATEAFF. The CDR3, as DNA: TGTGCCAGCAGCACCGGACGTCCAGTGGCCACTGAAGCTTTCTTT.

The V gene is TRBV4-3, the J gene TRBJ1-6; the D gene is possibly TRBD1 (5 bases). CDR3 length: 16 amino acids. The V end was cut by 0 bases, the J end by 8 bases, with 14 bases between. Germline CDR1 LGHNA, CDR2 YSLEER. For the CDR3, the DNA is TGCGCCAGCAGCCAAGAGAGCGATCTACAGGATTCACCCCTCCACTTT. Residues: CASSQESDLQDSPLHF.

This clone was counted a single time. This chain links TRBV7-9 with TRBJ1-6, with a possible D match to TRBD1 (6 bases). Germline loops: CDR1 SEHNR, CDR2 FQNEAQ (reference sequence). V dropped 4 bases and J dropped 5 bases, with 9 bases sitting between them. CDR3 length: 14 residues. In DNA, the CDR3 is TGTGCCAGCAGCTCGGGACACAATAATTCACCCCTCCACTTT. The encoded protein is CASSSGHNNSPLHF.

This chain links TRBV28 with TRBJ1-4; 11 bases agree with TRBD1. Germline V gene sequence: CDR1 MDHEN, CDR2 SYDVKM. There are 15 residues in the CDR3. The V and J ends lost 2 bases and 15 bases, in that order; junction bases with no gene match: 11. The CDR3 nucleotides read TGTGCCAGCAGTTTAGGCCGGGACAGGGGGACCCTGGTGTTTTTT. Protein: CASSLGRDRGTLVFF.

The CDR3: CASSWTSAYEQYF. DNA of the CDR3: TGTGCCAGCAGCTGGACTTCTGCCTACGAGCAGTACTTC. The chain employs TRBV5-6 and TRBJ2-7; possible D gene TRBD2, 5 bases. V was clipped by 3 bases and J by 2 bases, with 9 bases between them. The CDR3 is made up of 13 amino acids. CDR1 is SGHDT and CDR2 is YYEEEE in the germline V gene.

This rearrangement joins TRBV7-3 to TRBJ2-2; possibly TRBD2 for D (5 bases). Looked up from germline, CDR1 is SGHTA and CDR2 is FQGTGA. The CDR3 runs to 14 residues. Trimming stripped 5 bases from V and 6 bases from J, with 13 bases between. CDR3 bases: TGTGCCAGCAGCCCCCGACCGAGGGCCGGGGAGCTGTTTTTT. The encoded protein is CASSPRPRAGELFF.

The V and J genes are TRBV6-1 and TRBJ2-4; the D gene is possibly TRBD1 (6 bases). The V and J ends lost 2 bases and 1 base respectively, with 24 bases between them. CDR3 length: 20 amino acids. Germline V lookup: CDR1 MNHNS, CDR2 SASEGT. The CDR3 DNA reads TGTGCCAGCAGTGAAAGGGGGTCTGGCGAACTTAGCTTGGCCAAAAACATTCAGTACTTC. Its protein product is CASSERGSGELSLAKNIQYF.

This chain links TRBV5-6 with TRBJ2-3; 9 nucleotides match TRBD2. CDR3 length: 15 amino acids. V lost 0 bases, J lost 5 bases, and 4 bases stayed unmatched. CDR1 is SGHDT, CDR2 YYEEEE, per germline. CDR3 bases: TGTGCCAGCAGCTTGGGGCTAGCGGGGAGAGATACGCAGTATTTT. This gives the protein CASSLGLAGRDTQYF.

J is TRBJ1-2 and V is TRBV9; 8 bases match TRBD1. The CDR3 totals 14 residues. Losses at the gene ends were 3 bases for V and 5 bases for J; bases not matched to a gene: 6. The germline gives CDR1 SGDLS, CDR2 YYNGEE. CDR3 loop: CASSGLTGEYGYTF. CDR3 DNA: TGTGCCAGCAGCGGATTGACAGGGGAGTATGGCTACACCTTC.

V usage is TRBV29-1 and J usage is TRBJ2-5; no clear D. Per the germline V gene, CDR1 is SQVTM and CDR2 is ANQGSEA. This CDR3 comprises 12 residues. V shed 6 bases and J shed 2 bases, with 10 bases lying between them. As DNA, the CDR3 is TGCAGCGTCTATGGCCAACAAGAGACCCAGTACTTC. It codes for CSVYGQQETQYF.

In its sample, this clone was seen once. The chain links TRBV27 to TRBJ1-1; weak D call: TRBD1 (6 bases). This CDR3 contains 15 residues. Germline V CDR1 and CDR2: MNHEY, SMNVEV (reference sequence). Deletions cut 10 bases from V and 3 bases from J, with 21 bases between. The CDR3, as DNA: TGTGCCACCTACCCTGCGGGGGCGCGGGACACTGAAGCTTTCTTT. Amino acid sequence: CATYPAGARDTEAFF.

This clone was detected many times. The J gene is TRBJ2-2, the V gene TRBV9; 10 bases are shared with TRBD2. Germline V gives CDR1 SGDLS, CDR2 YYNGEE. The V and J ends lost 6 bases and 9 bases, in that order; junction bases with no gene match: 8. The CDR3 consists of 14 residues. The CDR3 is CASTTAGGPRELFF. The CDR3 DNA reads as TGTGCCAGCACCACAGCGGGAGGGCCCCGGGAGCTGTTTTTT.

The chain is built from TRBV5-6 and TRBJ2-5; 13 bases fit TRBD2. J gave up 2 bases and V 0 bases, and 7 bases lay outside the gene matches. This CDR3 region has 18 residues. Looked up from germline, CDR1 is SGHDT and CDR2 is YYEEEE. The DNA for the CDR3 is TGTGCCAGCAGCTTGGGCGGACTAGCGGGAGAACAGCAAGAGACCCAGTACTTC. The encoded protein is CASSLGGLAGEQQETQYF.

This chain links TRBV10-2 with TRBJ2-3; D is possibly TRBD2 (7 bases). This CDR3 spans 17 amino acids. V was pared by 5 bases and J by 0 bases, with 18 bases between. Germline V gives CDR1 WSHSY, CDR2 SAAADI. DNA of the CDR3: TGCGCCAGCAGTTCCGGGGGGCGAGGGCTGAGCACAGATACGCAGTATTTT. Translation gives CASSSGGRGLSTDTQYF.

This chain joins TRBV19 and TRBJ2-7; 14 nucleotides line up with TRBD2. This CDR3 is 17 amino acids long. CDR1 is LNHDA and CDR2 is SQIVND in the germline V gene (reference sequence). The J segment lost 2 bases and the V segment lost 3 bases, leaving 6 bases of the junction unmatched. This CDR3 is CASSIEVTSGGAYEQYF. CDR3 DNA: TGTGCCAGTAGTATCGAGGTGACTAGCGGGGGGGCCTACGAGCAGTACTTC.

This rearrangement joins TRBV9 to TRBJ2-1; 8 bases match TRBD1. CDR3 size: 14 residues. Germline lookup yields CDR1 SGDLS and CDR2 YYNGEE. V lost 4 bases, J lost 8 bases, and 8 bases stayed unmatched. CDR3 loop: CASSPRTGIDEQFF. CDR3 sequence (DNA): TGTGCCAGCAGCCCCAGGACAGGGATAGATGAGCAGTTCTTC.

The J gene is TRBJ1-5, the V gene TRBV19; D gene uncertain. Germline CDR1 reads LNHDA; CDR2 reads SQIVND (reference sequence). V was clipped by 3 bases and J by 6 bases, with 12 bases between them. CDR3 length: 14 amino acids. CDR3 sequence: CASSIRGIGQPQHF. DNA for the CDR3: TGTGCCAGTAGTATCAGAGGAATTGGTCAGCCCCAGCATTTT.

The rearrangement links TRBV9 to TRBJ2-2; TRBD2 agrees at 11 bases. Germline V gene sequence: CDR1 SGDLS, CDR2 YYNGEE. CDR3 length: 17 amino acids. The V and J ends lost 3 bases and 6 bases, in that order; junction bases with no gene match: 10. CDR3 DNA sequence: TGTGCCAGCAGCGCCCCCCCTAGCGGGAGGACTCCCGGGGAGCTGTTTTTT. Translation: CASSAPPSGRTPGELFF.